The rows below give T cell receptor beta chains drawn from one sample of a study of tumor-infiltrating lymphocytes in primary liver carcinoma. TCRdb called the multiplex PCR reads again in MiXCR, with one record for every CDR3 protein. This table has 80,000 or so distinct CDR3 sequences, 71% appearing once. What was sequenced was liver tumor tissue from sampling region 4. Receptors were obtained from a woman aged 60-75 years with primary liver carcinoma and hepatitis B virus infection. Both conserved end residues are part of each CDR3. A D gene is named only where the DNA matches it firmly. Only some rows state a clone size, as once, few, many or a class for expanded clones.

v_gene: TRBV11-3
j_gene: TRBJ2-7
d_gene: -
abundance: -
CDR3nt: TGTGCAAGCAGTCCGAGGGGGGTTGAACACTACGAGCAGTACTTC
CDR3aa: CASSPRGVEHYEQYF

v_gene: TRBV29-1
j_gene: TRBJ2-1
d_gene: -
abundance: -
CDR3nt: TGCAGTGTAGGGACAAGAAGCTCCTACGATGAGCAGTTCTTC
CDR3aa: CSVGTRSSYDEQFF

v_gene: TRBV11-3
j_gene: TRBJ2-1
d_gene: -
abundance: -
CDR3nt: TGTGCCAGCAGTTTAGGAGCTAGCGTGAAGCTCGAGCAGTTCTTC
CDR3aa: CASSLGASVKLEQFF

v_gene: TRBV5-1
j_gene: TRBJ1-2
d_gene: -
abundance: -
CDR3nt: TGCGCCAGCAGCTGGGAGGACAGTGGGGAGAAATATGGCTACACCTTC
CDR3aa: CASSWEDSGEKYGYTF

v_gene: TRBV5-1
j_gene: TRBJ2-1
d_gene: -
abundance: -
CDR3nt: TGCGCCAGCAGCTTGGAACCAATAGGGTCAATGGAGCAGTCCTTC
CDR3aa: CASSLEPIGSMEQSF

v_gene: TRBV4-2
j_gene: TRBJ1-6
d_gene: -
abundance: -
CDR3nt: TGTGCCAGCAGTCAAGCCTACGGGGATCGACATTCACCCCTCCACTTT
CDR3aa: CASSQAYGDRHSPLHF

v_gene: TRBV28
j_gene: TRBJ2-1
d_gene: TRBD2
abundance: -
CDR3nt: TGTGCCAGGAGTCCCCCCCCTGGGGCTAGCGGGAGGTACAATGAGCAGTTCTTC
CDR3aa: CARSPPPGASGRYNEQFF

v_gene: TRBV12-3/TRBV12-4
j_gene: TRBJ2-7
d_gene: -
abundance: -
CDR3nt: TGTGCCAGCTGTTTCCAGCATAGCGTTGCCTACGAGCAGTACTTC
CDR3aa: CASCFQHSVAYEQYF

v_gene: TRBV7-9
j_gene: TRBJ1-6
d_gene: -
abundance: once
CDR3nt: TGTGCCACCCTACAGGACTCCAGAGCACCCCTCCAGTTT
CDR3aa: CATLQDSRAPLQF

v_gene: TRBV11-2
j_gene: TRBJ1-3
d_gene: -
abundance: -
CDR3nt: TGTGCCAGCAGCTCCGGAAATTATGGGGGCACCATGTATTTT
CDR3aa: CASSSGNYGGTMYF

v_gene: TRBV6-6
j_gene: TRBJ1-1
d_gene: TRBD1
abundance: -
CDR3nt: TGTGCTAGCAATCAAGTGGAGGGGAACAGGGGTACTGAAGCTTTCTTT
CDR3aa: CASNQVEGNRGTEAFF

v_gene: TRBV6-5
j_gene: TRBJ2-1
d_gene: TRBD1
abundance: once
CDR3nt: TGTGCCAGCAGTTACCCGAGGACAGGGAGCGGTGAGCAGTTCTTC
CDR3aa: CASSYPRTGSGEQFF

v_gene: TRBV11-2
j_gene: TRBJ1-1
d_gene: -
abundance: medium-sized
CDR3nt: TGTGCCAGCAGCTCCCGACCGACGCGAGGGGCGAACACTGAAGCTTTCTTT
CDR3aa: CASSSRPTRGANTEAFF

v_gene: TRBV4-1
j_gene: TRBJ1-2
d_gene: -
abundance: -
CDR3nt: TGCGCCAGCAGCCAAGATATCAGGTGCCCAGGTGATGGCTACACCTTC
CDR3aa: CASSQDIRCPGDGYTF

v_gene: TRBV11-2
j_gene: TRBJ2-3
d_gene: TRBD1
abundance: many
CDR3nt: TGTGCCAGCAGCCCGTGGACAGGGGGAGACACAGATACGCAGTATTTT
CDR3aa: CASSPWTGGDTDTQYF

v_gene: TRBV12-3/TRBV12-4
j_gene: TRBJ2-1
d_gene: -
abundance: once
CDR3nt: TGTGCCAGCAATTCAGGGATTCACAATGAACAGTTCTTC
CDR3aa: CASNSGIHNEQFF

v_gene: TRBV29-1
j_gene: TRBJ1-1
d_gene: -
abundance: -
CDR3nt: TGCAGTGTTGACTATCAGGGGACCATGAACACTGAAGCTCTCTTT
CDR3aa: CSVDYQGTMNTEALF

v_gene: TRBV6-1
j_gene: TRBJ2-2
d_gene: -
abundance: -
CDR3nt: TGTGCCAGCAGTGAAGCAGCGGACACCGGGGAGTTGTTTTTT
CDR3aa: CASSEAADTGELFF

v_gene: TRBV5-5
j_gene: TRBJ1-2
d_gene: -
abundance: once
CDR3nt: TGTGCCAGGAGCTTGATAGGGATCAGTAACTATGGCTACATCTTC
CDR3aa: CARSLIGISNYGYIF

v_gene: TRBV6-2/TRBV6-3
j_gene: TRBJ2-1
d_gene: -
abundance: -
CDR3nt: TGTGCCAGCAATTACTTGATCAGGACTACATACAATGAGCAGTTCTTC
CDR3aa: CASNYLIRTTYNEQFF

v_gene: TRBV18
j_gene: TRBJ2-6
d_gene: -
abundance: -
CDR3nt: TGTGCCAGCTCACCGGTAGGACAGCGGGCCTCTGGGGCCAACGTCCTGACTTTC
CDR3aa: CASSPVGQRASGANVLTF

v_gene: TRBV12-3/TRBV12-4
j_gene: TRBJ2-7
d_gene: -
abundance: many
CDR3nt: TGTGCCAGCACCATGCAGGGCTACTACGAGCAGTACTTC
CDR3aa: CASTMQGYYEQYF

v_gene: TRBV3-1
j_gene: TRBJ2-2
d_gene: TRBD2
abundance: -
CDR3nt: TGTGCCAGCAGCAGGGCTAGCGGGTTTATCGGGGAGCTGTTTTTT
CDR3aa: CASSRASGFIGELFF

v_gene: TRBV28
j_gene: TRBJ1-1
d_gene: -
abundance: -
CDR3nt: TGTGTCAGCAGTCCCTTGGGGGGTGGGGCGACTGAAGGTTTCTTT
CDR3aa: CVSSPLGGGATEGFF

v_gene: TRBV6-1
j_gene: TRBJ2-5
d_gene: -
abundance: -
CDR3nt: TGTACCAGCAGTGAAGTGACATGGGGCGTAGAGACCCAGTACTTC
CDR3aa: CTSSEVTWGVETQYF

v_gene: TRBV7-6
j_gene: TRBJ2-1
d_gene: TRBD2
abundance: -
CDR3nt: TGTGCCAGCAGCTCCACCGGGACTAGCGGGAGCAATGAGCAGTTCTTC
CDR3aa: CASSSTGTSGSNEQFF

v_gene: TRBV28
j_gene: TRBJ2-3
d_gene: -
abundance: -
CDR3nt: TGTGCCAGCAGTTTATTGGGAGATTTAGATACGCAGTATTTT
CDR3aa: CASSLLGDLDTQYF

v_gene: TRBV30
j_gene: TRBJ2-7
d_gene: -
abundance: -
CDR3nt: TGTGCCTGGATGTATGCGATTACCCACTACGATCAGTACTTC
CDR3aa: CAWMYAITHYDQYF

v_gene: TRBV28
j_gene: TRBJ2-3
d_gene: -
abundance: many
CDR3nt: TGTGCCAGCAGTTTCAGGGGCGGGGACACAGATACGCAGTATTTT
CDR3aa: CASSFRGGDTDTQYF

v_gene: TRBV28
j_gene: TRBJ2-4
d_gene: -
abundance: -
CDR3nt: TGTGCCAGCAGAGTCCTCCCGGGACAAACAAGCCTAGCCAAAAACATTCAGTACTTC
CDR3aa: CASRVLPGQTSLAKNIQYF

v_gene: TRBV28
j_gene: TRBJ2-1
d_gene: -
abundance: once
CDR3nt: TGTGCCACCCTGCAGGGCAGGGACTACAATGAGCAGTTCTTC
CDR3aa: CATLQGRDYNEQFF

v_gene: TRBV29-1
j_gene: TRBJ1-1
d_gene: -
abundance: -
CDR3nt: TGCAGCGTTACCCGCAGGGCCACAGGCTCTGAAGCTTTCTTT
CDR3aa: CSVTRRATGSEAFF

v_gene: TRBV29-1
j_gene: TRBJ2-5
d_gene: -
abundance: -
CDR3nt: TGCAGCGTCGATGGGGCTGCAGGGGAACAAGAGACCCAGTACTTC
CDR3aa: CSVDGAAGEQETQYF

v_gene: TRBV29-1
j_gene: TRBJ2-3
d_gene: TRBD1
abundance: many
CDR3nt: TGCAGCGTTGGTGGGACAGGGGACGATACGCAGTATTTT
CDR3aa: CSVGGTGDDTQYF

v_gene: TRBV28
j_gene: TRBJ2-7
d_gene: -
abundance: -
CDR3nt: TGTGCCAGCAGAGTGGGACAATACGAGCAGTACTTC
CDR3aa: CASRVGQYEQYF

v_gene: TRBV5-6
j_gene: TRBJ1-1
d_gene: TRBD1
abundance: -
CDR3nt: TGTGCCAGCAGCTTGGCCACAGGACAGGGCCGGAGCACTGAAGCTTTCTTT
CDR3aa: CASSLATGQGRSTEAFF

v_gene: TRBV6-1
j_gene: TRBJ2-7
d_gene: TRBD2
abundance: once
CDR3nt: TGTGCTAGCGGGAGGGACAGACCCTACAAGCAGTGCTTC
CDR3aa: CASGRDRPYKQCF

v_gene: TRBV12-3/TRBV12-4
j_gene: TRBJ1-1
d_gene: -
abundance: -
CDR3nt: TGTACCAGCAATAGCAGAGCCGCGGGCACTGAAGCTCTCTTT
CDR3aa: CTSNSRAAGTEALF

v_gene: TRBV30
j_gene: TRBJ2-1
d_gene: -
abundance: many
CDR3nt: TGTGCCTGGAGTGTCGGACAAAAGCAGTTCTTC
CDR3aa: CAWSVGQKQFF

v_gene: TRBV5-4
j_gene: TRBJ2-1
d_gene: -
abundance: -
CDR3nt: TGTGCCAGTAGCTTGGGATGGCGAAGGAGCTCCTACAATAAGCAGTTCTTC
CDR3aa: CASSLGWRRSSYNKQFF

v_gene: TRBV11-1
j_gene: TRBJ2-1
d_gene: -
abundance: -
CDR3nt: TGTGTCAGCAGCTTGGGAGGGGGAGCCAATGAGCAGTTCTTC
CDR3aa: CVSSLGGGANEQFF

v_gene: TRBV29-1
j_gene: TRBJ2-5
d_gene: -
abundance: many
CDR3nt: TGCAGCGTTGGGGAAAGGCGGGAATCAGGGACCCAGTACTTC
CDR3aa: CSVGERRESGTQYF

v_gene: TRBV12-3/TRBV12-4
j_gene: TRBJ2-1
d_gene: -
abundance: -
CDR3nt: TGTGCCACCAGTCTCGGCGTGACCGACAATGAGCAGTTCTTC
CDR3aa: CATSLGVTDNEQFF

v_gene: TRBV14
j_gene: TRBJ2-1
d_gene: TRBD2
abundance: many
CDR3nt: TGTGCCAGCAGCCCCCTCGGCCGCGGGGGTTCAGAGACTAGCGGGAGTGGTGAGCAGTTCTTC
CDR3aa: CASSPLGRGGSETSGSGEQFF

v_gene: TRBV6-5
j_gene: TRBJ1-1
d_gene: -
abundance: -
CDR3nt: TGTGCCAGCAGAGGACTACGTCTATGGGTGAACACTGAAGCTCTCTTT
CDR3aa: CASRGLRLWVNTEALF

v_gene: TRBV28
j_gene: TRBJ2-1
d_gene: TRBD2
abundance: once
CDR3nt: TGTGCTAGCAGTCCTTCAGGACTAGATTACAATGAGCAGTTCTTC
CDR3aa: CASSPSGLDYNEQFF

v_gene: TRBV28
j_gene: TRBJ1-5
d_gene: -
abundance: -
CDR3nt: TGTGCCGGCAGAAGGGGACGTAGCAATCAGCTCCAGCATTTT
CDR3aa: CAGRRGRSNQLQHF

v_gene: TRBV11-2
j_gene: TRBJ1-5
d_gene: -
abundance: -
CDR3nt: TGTGCCAGCAGCTTAGACGGTATGAGCAATCAATCCCAGCAGTTT
CDR3aa: CASSLDGMSNQSQQF

v_gene: TRBV6-5
j_gene: TRBJ1-6
d_gene: -
abundance: -
CDR3nt: TGTCCCAGTAGTACACAGGAGGTGGGTAATTCACCCCTCCACTTT
CDR3aa: CPSSTQEVGNSPLHF

v_gene: TRBV12-3/TRBV12-4
j_gene: TRBJ1-1
d_gene: TRBD1
abundance: -
CDR3nt: TGCGCCAGCAGACGTAGACAGGGGGCTACGTACACTGAAGCTTCCTTT
CDR3aa: CASRRRQGATYTEASF

v_gene: TRBV29-1
j_gene: TRBJ1-1
d_gene: -
abundance: -
CDR3nt: TGCAGCGTCGGAGCACTCGGGACAAAAGCTTTCTTT
CDR3aa: CSVGALGTKAFF

v_gene: TRBV6-5
j_gene: TRBJ1-6
d_gene: TRBD1
abundance: -
CDR3nt: TGTGCTAGCAGTTACAGTCCGAGAGGGGGCCTTTCACCCCTCCACTTT
CDR3aa: CASSYSPRGGLSPLHF

v_gene: TRBV10-3
j_gene: TRBJ2-7
d_gene: -
abundance: -
CDR3nt: TGTGCCGTCAGTGAAGGCCTCTCCTACGAGCAGTACTTC
CDR3aa: CAVSEGLSYEQYF

v_gene: TRBV11-2
j_gene: TRBJ2-1
d_gene: -
abundance: medium-sized
CDR3nt: TGTGCCAGCAGCTTGATTGGGACTGTGAATGAGCAGTTCTTC
CDR3aa: CASSLIGTVNEQFF

v_gene: TRBV11-2
j_gene: TRBJ1-1
d_gene: -
abundance: -
CDR3nt: TGTGCCAGTAGCTTACGTGCCCTGGGGGCCTCGAGGAACACTGAAGCTTTCTTT
CDR3aa: CASSLRALGASRNTEAFF

v_gene: TRBV11-3
j_gene: TRBJ2-7
d_gene: -
abundance: -
CDR3nt: TGCGCCAGCAACTTAAGCGGGTGGGAGCACGAGCAGTACTTC
CDR3aa: CASNLSGWEHEQYF

v_gene: TRBV11-2
j_gene: TRBJ2-3
d_gene: -
abundance: few
CDR3nt: TGTGCCACCTGTCTGGGGGAGTTCGGGGTAGTCACGCAGTATTTT
CDR3aa: CATCLGEFGVVTQYF

v_gene: TRBV12-3/TRBV12-4
j_gene: TRBJ2-3
d_gene: -
abundance: -
CDR3nt: TGTGCAAGCAATTTAGGACTCCAAGATACGCAGTATTTT
CDR3aa: CASNLGLQDTQYF

v_gene: TRBV12-3/TRBV12-4
j_gene: TRBJ2-7
d_gene: -
abundance: -
CDR3nt: TGTGCCAGCAGCCCCAGGGGCGGGAACTCCTACGAGCAGTGCTTT
CDR3aa: CASSPRGGNSYEQCF